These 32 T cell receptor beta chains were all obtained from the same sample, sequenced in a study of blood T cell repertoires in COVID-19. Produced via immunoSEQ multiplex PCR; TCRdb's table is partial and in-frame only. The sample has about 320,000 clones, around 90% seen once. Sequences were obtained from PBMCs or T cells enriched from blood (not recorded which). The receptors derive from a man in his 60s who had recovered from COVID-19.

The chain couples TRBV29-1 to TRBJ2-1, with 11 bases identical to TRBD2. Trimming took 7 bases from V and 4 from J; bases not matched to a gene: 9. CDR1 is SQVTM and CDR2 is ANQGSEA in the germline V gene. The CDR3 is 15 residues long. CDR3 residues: CSALRLAGPYNEQFF. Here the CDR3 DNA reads TGCAGCGCCCTTCGACTAGCGGGACCTTACAATGAGCAGTTCTTC.

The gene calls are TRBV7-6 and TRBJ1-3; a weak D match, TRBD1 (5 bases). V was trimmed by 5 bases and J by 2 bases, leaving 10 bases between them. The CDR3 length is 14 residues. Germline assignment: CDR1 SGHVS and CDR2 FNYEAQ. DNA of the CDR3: TGTGCCAGCAGCGCGACAGAAGCTGGAAACACCATATATTTT. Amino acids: CASSATEAGNTIYF.

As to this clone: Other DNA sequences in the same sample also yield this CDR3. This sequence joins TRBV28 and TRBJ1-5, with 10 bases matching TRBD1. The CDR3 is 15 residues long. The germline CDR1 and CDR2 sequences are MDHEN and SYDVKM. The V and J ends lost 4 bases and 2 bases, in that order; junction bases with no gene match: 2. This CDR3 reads CASSWDRGGNQPQHF. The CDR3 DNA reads TGTGCCAGCAGTTGGGACAGGGGTGGCAATCAGCCCCAGCATTTT.

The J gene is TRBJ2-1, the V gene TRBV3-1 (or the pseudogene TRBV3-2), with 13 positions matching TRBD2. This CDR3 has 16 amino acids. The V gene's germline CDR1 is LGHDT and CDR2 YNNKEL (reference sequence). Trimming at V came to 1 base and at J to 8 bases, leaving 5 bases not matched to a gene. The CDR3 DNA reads TGTGCCAGCAGCCAAGTTCGGACTAGCGGGAGCGATGAGCAGTTCTTC. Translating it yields CASSQVRTSGSDEQFF.

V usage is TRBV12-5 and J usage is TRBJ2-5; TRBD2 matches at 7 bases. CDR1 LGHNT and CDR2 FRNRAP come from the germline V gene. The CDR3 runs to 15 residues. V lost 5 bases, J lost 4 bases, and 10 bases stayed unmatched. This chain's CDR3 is CASGQGGASGETQYF. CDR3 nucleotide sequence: TGTGCTAGTGGTCAGGGTGGGGCTAGCGGAGAGACCCAGTACTTC.

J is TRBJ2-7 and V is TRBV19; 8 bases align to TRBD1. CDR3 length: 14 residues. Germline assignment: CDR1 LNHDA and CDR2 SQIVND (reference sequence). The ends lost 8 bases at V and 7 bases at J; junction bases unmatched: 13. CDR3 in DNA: TGTGCCAGTTCCCAGAGGACAGGGCAGGGGGAGCAGTACTTC. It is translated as CASSQRTGQGEQYF.

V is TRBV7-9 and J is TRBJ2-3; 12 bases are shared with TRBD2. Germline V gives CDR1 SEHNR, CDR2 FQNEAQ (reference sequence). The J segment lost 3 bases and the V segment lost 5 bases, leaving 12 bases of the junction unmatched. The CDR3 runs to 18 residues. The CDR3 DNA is TGTGCCAGCAGCCGTTCTAGCGGGAGGGCCGCCTTGACAGATACGCAGTATTTT. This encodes CASSRSSGRAALTDTQYF.

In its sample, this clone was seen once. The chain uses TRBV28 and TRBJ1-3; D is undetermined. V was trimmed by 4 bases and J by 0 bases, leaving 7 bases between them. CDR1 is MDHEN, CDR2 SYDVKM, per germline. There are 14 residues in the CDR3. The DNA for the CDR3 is TGTGCCAGCAGTTCCGGGGACTCTGGAAACACCATATATTTT. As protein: CASSSGDSGNTIYF. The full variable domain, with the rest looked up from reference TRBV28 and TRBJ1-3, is DVKVTQSSRYLVKRTGEKVFLECVQDMDHENMFWYRQDPGLGLRLIYFSYDVKMKEKGDIPEGYSVSREKKERFSLILESASTNQTSMYLCASSSGDSGNTIYFGEGSWLTVV.

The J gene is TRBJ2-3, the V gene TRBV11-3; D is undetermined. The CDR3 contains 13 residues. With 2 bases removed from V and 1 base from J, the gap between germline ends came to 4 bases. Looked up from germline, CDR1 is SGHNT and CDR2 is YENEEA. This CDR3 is CASSLQGTDTQYF. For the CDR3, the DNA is TGTGCCAGCAGCTTACAGGGCACAGATACGCAGTATTTT.

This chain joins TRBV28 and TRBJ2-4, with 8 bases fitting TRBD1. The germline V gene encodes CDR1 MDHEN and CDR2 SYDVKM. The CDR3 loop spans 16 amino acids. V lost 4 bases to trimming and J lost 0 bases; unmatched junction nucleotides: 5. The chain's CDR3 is CASSSTGELAKNIQYF. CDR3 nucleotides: TGTGCCAGCAGTTCGACAGGGGAACTAGCCAAAAACATTCAGTACTTC.

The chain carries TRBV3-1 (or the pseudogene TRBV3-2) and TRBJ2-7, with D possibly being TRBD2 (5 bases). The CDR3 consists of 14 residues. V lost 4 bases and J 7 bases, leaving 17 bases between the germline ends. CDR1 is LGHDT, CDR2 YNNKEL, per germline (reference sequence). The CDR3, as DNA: TGTGCCAGCAGCCTCGCGACTGTAACGGGGGAGCAGTACTTC. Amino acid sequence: CASSLATVTGEQYF.

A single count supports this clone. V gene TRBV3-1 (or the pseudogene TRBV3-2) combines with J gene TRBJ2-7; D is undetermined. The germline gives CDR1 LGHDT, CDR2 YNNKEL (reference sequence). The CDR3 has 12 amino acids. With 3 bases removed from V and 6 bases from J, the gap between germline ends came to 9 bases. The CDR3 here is CASSQGTAEQYF. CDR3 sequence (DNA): TGTGCCAGCAGCCAGGGCACAGCCGAGCAGTACTTC.

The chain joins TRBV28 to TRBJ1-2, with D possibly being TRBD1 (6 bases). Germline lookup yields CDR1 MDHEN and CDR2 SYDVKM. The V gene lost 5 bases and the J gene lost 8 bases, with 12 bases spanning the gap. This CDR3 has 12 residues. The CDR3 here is CASSAGALGYTF. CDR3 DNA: TGTGCCAGCAGTGCAGGGGCTTTAGGCTACACCTTC.

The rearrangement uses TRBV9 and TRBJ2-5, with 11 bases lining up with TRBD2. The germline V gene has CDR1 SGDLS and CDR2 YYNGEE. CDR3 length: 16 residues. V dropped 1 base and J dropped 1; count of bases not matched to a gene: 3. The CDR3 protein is CASSVRGLAGQETQYF. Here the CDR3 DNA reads TGTGCCAGCAGCGTACGTGGACTAGCGGGCCAAGAGACCCAGTACTTC. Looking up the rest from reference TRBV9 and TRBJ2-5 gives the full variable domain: DSGVTQTPKHLITATGQRVTLRCSPRSGDLSVYWYQQSLDQGLQFLIQYYNGEERAKGNILERFSAQQFPDLHSELNLSSLELGDSALYFCASSVRGLAGQETQYFGPGTRLLVL.

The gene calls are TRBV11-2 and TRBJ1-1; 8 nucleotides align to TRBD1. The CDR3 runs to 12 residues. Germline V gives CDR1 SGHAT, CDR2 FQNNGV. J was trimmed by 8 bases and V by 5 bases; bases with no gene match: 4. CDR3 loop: CASSRQGLEAFF. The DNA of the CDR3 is TGTGCCAGCAGCAGACAGGGGTTGGAAGCTTTCTTT. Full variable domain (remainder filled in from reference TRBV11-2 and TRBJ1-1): EAGVAQSPRYKIIEKRQSVAFWCNPISGHATLYWYQQILGQGPKLLIQFQNNGVVDDSQLPKDRFSAERLKGVDSTLKIQPAKLEDSAVYLCASSRQGLEAFFGQGTRLTVV.

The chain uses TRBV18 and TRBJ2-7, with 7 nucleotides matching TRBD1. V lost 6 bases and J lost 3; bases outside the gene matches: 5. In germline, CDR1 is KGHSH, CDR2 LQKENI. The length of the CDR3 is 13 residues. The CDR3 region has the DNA TGTGCCAGCTCGCAACAGGGGCGCTACGAGCAGTACTTC. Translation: CASSQQGRYEQYF.

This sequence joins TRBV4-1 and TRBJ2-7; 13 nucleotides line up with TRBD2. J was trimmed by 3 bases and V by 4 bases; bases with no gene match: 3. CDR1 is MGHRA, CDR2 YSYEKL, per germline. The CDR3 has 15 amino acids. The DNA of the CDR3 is TGCGCCAGCAGCCGAGGGACTAGCGGGAACTACGAGCAGTACTTC. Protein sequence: CASSRGTSGNYEQYF.

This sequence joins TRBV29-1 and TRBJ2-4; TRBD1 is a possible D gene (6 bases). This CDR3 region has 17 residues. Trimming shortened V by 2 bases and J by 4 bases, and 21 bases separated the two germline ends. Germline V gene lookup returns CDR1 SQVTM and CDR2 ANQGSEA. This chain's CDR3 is CSVERWGSEQGKNIQYF. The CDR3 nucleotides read TGCAGCGTTGAAAGGTGGGGGTCAGAACAGGGAAAAAACATTCAGTACTTC.

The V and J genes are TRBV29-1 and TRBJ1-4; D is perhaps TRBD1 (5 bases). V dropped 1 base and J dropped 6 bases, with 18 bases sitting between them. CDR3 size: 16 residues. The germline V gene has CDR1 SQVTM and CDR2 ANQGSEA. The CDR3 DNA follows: TGCAGCGTTGAAGGGGGATTAAGGGGCGCCGATGAAAAACTGTTTTTT. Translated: CSVEGGLRGADEKLFF.

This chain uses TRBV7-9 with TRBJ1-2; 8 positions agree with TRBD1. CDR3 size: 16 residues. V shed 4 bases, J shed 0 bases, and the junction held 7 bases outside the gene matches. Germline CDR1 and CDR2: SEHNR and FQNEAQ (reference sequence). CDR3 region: CASSYTGTGSNYGYTF. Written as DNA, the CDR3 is TGTGCCAGCAGCTATACCGGGACAGGCTCTAACTATGGCTACACCTTC.

The CDR3 DNA sequence: TGCAGTGCTAGTACATCCGATTCACCCCTCCACTTT. Translating it yields CSASTSDSPLHF. V and J are TRBV20-1 and TRBJ1-6; D not certain. Trimming removed 3 bases at V and 8 bases at J, with 8 bases between. The germline CDR1 and CDR2 sequences are DFQATT and SNEGSKA (reference sequence). CDR3 length: 12 residues.

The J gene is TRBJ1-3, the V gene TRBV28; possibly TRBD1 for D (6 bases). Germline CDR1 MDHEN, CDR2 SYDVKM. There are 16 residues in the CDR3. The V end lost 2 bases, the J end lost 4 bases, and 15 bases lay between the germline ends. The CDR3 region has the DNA TGTGCCAGCAGTTTACGGGGGGGCCCTTCAGGAAACACCATATATTTT. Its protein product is CASSLRGGPSGNTIYF.

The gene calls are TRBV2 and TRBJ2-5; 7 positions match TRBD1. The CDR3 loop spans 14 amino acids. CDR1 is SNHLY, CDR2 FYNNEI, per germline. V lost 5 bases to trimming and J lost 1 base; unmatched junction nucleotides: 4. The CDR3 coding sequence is TGTGCCAGCAGTAGGGGACAGCCCCAAGAGACCCAGTACTTC. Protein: CASSRGQPQETQYF.

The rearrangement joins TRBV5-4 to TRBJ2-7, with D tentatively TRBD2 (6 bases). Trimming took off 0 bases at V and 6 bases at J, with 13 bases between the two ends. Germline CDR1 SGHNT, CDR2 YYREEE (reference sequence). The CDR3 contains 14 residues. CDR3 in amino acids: CASSLVSSVTEQYF. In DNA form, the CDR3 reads TGTGCCAGCAGCTTGGTTTCTAGCGTCACCGAGCAGTACTTC.

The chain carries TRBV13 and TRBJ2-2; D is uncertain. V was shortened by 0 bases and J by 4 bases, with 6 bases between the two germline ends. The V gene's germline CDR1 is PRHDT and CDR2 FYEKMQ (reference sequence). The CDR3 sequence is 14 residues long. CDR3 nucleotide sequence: TGTGCCAGCAGCTTAGGCGACATCACCGGGGAGCTGTTTTTT. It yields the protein CASSLGDITGELFF.

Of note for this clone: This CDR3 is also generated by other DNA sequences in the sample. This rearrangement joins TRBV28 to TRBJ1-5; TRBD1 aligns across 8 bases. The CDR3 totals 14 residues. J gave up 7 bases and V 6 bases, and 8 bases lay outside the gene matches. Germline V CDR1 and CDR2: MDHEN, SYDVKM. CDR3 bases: TGTGCCAGCAGCAAGGACAGGGTCGGGCAGCCCCAGCATTTT. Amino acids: CASSKDRVGQPQHF.

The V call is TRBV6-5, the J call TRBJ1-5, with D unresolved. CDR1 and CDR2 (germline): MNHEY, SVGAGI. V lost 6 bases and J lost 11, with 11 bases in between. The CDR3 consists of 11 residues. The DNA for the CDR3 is TGTGCCAGCAGCCGAGACTCGACCCAGCATTTT. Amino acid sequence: CASSRDSTQHF.

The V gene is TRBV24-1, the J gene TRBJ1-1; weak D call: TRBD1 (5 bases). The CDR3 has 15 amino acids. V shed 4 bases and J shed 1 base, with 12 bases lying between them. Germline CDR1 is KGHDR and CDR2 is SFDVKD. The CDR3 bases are TGTGCCACCAGTGACCCTAAAACAGGGAACACTGAAGCTTTCTTT. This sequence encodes CATSDPKTGNTEAFF.

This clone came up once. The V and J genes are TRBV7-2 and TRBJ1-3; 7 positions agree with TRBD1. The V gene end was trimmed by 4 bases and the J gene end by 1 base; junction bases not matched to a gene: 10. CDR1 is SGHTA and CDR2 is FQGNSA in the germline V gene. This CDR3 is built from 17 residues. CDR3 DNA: TGTGCCAGCAGCTCGGACAGGCGATCAATTTCTGGAAACACCATATATTTT. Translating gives CASSSDRRSISGNTIYF. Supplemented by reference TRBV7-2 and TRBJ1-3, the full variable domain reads GAGVSQSPSNKVTEKGKDVELRCDPISGHTALYWYRQSLGQGLEFLIYFQGNSAPDKSGLPSDRFSAERTGGSVSTLTIQRTQQEDSAVYLCASSSDRRSISGNTIYFGEGSWLTVV.

CDR3 sequence: CASSQINYGYTF. The CDR3 bases are TGTGCCAGCAGCCAGATTAACTATGGCTACACCTTC. J is TRBJ1-2 and V is TRBV7-2, with D uncertain. Germline CDR1 is SGHTA and CDR2 is FQGNSA. The V end lost 5 bases, the J end lost 1 base, and 5 bases lay between the germline ends. This CDR3 is built from 12 residues.

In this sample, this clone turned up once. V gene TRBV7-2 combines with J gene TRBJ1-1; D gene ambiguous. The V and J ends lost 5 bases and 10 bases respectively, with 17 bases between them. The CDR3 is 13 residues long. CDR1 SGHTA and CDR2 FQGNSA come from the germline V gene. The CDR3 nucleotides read TGTGCCAGCAGCCCGGGTTCGCCCCTTCGAGCTTTCTTT. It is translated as CASSPGSPLRAFF.

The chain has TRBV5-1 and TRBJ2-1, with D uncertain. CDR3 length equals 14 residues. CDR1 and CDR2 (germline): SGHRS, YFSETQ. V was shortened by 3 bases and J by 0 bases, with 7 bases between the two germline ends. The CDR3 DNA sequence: TGCGCCAGCAGCTCCCGGAGCTCCTACAATGAGCAGTTCTTC. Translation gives CASSSRSSYNEQFF.